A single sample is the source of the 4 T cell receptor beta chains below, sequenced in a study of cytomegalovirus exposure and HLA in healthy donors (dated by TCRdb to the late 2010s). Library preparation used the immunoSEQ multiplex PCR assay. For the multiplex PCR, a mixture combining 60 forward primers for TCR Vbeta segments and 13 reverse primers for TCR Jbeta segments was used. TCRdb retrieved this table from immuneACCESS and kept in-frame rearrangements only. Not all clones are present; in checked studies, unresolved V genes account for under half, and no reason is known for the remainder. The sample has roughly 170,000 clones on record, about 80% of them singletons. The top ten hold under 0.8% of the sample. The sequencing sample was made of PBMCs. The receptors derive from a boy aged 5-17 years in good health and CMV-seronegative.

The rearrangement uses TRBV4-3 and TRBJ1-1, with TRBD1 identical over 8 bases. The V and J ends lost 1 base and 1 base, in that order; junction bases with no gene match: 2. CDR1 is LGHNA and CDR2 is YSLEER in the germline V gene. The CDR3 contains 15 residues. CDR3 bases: TGCGCCAGCAGCCAAGGGACAGGGTGGAACACTGAAGCTTTCTTT. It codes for CASSQGTGWNTEAFF.

The CDR3 nucleotides read TGTGCCAGCAGCGTATTTCCAGGGGGTGGGGCCGGGGAGCTGTTTTTT. Its protein product is CASSVFPGGGAGELFF. The chain joins TRBV9 to TRBJ2-2; 7 bases line up with TRBD1. With 1 base clipped from V and 6 bases from J, the junction kept 9 bases outside the gene matches. This CDR3 is 16 amino acids long. CDR1 is SGDLS and CDR2 is YYNGEE in the germline V gene.

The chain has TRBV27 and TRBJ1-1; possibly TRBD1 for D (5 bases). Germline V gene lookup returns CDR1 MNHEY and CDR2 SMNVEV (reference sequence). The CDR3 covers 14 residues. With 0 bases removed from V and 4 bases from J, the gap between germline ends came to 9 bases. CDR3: CASSLSGVGTEAFF. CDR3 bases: TGTGCCAGCAGTTTATCAGGGGTTGGCACTGAAGCTTTCTTT.

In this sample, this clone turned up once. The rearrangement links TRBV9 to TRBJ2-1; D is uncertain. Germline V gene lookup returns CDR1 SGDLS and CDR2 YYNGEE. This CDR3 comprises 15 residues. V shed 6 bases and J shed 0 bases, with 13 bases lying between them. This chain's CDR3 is CASNPTFSSYNEQFF. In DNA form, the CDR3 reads TGTGCCAGCAACCCCACCTTTAGCTCCTACAATGAGCAGTTCTTC. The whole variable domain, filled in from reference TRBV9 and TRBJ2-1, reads DSGVTQTPKHLITATGQRVTLRCSPRSGDLSVYWYQQSLDQGLQFLIQYYNGEERAKGNILERFSAQQFPDLHSELNLSSLELGDSALYFCASNPTFSSYNEQFFGPGTRLTVL.